This TCR beta chain originates from a study of cytomegalovirus exposure and HLA in healthy donors. PCR was performed using 60 Vbeta and 13 Jbeta primers. Authors' data handling: In a later analysis, around 10 million of some 80 million unique beta chains occurred in at least two donors. The protocol was immunoSEQ multiplex PCR, while the TCRdb copy is restricted to in-frame clones and leaves out a portion. That table supplies the V and J calls and clone size; D and trimming were determined from the DNA. The table has about 78,000 clones, 55% to 85% seen once. The CDR3 is 14 residues long. The V and J ends lost 1 base and 1 base respectively, with 7 bases between them. Looked up from germline, CDR1 is MGHRA and CDR2 is YSYEKL.

The sample consisted of PBMCs. The V and J genes are TRBV4-1 and TRBJ1-2, with D unresolved. The source is a woman aged 40 to 50 in good health and CMV-seropositive. The CDR3 loop is CASSQGGNNYGYTF. The CDR3 nucleotides are TGCGCCAGCAGCCAAGGAGGGAATAACTATGGCTACACCTTC.